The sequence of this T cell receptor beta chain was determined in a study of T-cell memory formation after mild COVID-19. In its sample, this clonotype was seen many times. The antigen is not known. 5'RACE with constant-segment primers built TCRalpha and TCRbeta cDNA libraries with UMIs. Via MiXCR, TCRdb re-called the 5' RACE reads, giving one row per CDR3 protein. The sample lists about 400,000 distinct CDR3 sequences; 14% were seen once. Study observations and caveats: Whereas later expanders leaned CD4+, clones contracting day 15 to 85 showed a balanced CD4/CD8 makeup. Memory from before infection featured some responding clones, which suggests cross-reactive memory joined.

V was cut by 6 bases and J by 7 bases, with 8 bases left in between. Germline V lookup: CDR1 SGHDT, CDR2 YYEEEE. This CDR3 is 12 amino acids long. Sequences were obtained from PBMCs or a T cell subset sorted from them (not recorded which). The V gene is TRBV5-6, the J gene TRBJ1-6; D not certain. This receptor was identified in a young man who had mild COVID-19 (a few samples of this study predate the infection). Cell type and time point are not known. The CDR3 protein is CASTVWNSPLHF. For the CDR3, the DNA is TGTGCCAGCACCGTCTGGAATTCACCCCTCCACTTT. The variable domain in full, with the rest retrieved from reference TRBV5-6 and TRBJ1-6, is DAGVTQSPTHLIKTRGQQVTLRCSPKSGHDTVSWYQQALGQGPQFIFQYYEEEERQRGNFPDRFSGHQFPNYSSELNVNALLLGDSALYLCASTVWNSPLHFGNGTRLTVT.